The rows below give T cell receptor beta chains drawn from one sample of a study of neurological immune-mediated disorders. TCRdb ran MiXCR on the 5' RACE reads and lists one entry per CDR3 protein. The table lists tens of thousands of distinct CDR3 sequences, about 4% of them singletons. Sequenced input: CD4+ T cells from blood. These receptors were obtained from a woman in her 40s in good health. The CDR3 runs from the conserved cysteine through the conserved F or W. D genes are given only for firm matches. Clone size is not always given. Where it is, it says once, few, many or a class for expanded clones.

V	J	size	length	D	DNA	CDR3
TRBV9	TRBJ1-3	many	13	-	TGTGCCAGCAGCGACCTAGTAGCGGACACCATATATTTT	CASSDLVADTIYF
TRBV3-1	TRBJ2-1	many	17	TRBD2	TGTGCCAGCAGCCTCAGGACTAGCGGGGGGGTTTTCAATGAGCAGTTCTTC	CASSLRTSGGVFNEQFF
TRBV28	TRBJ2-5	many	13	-	TGTGCCAGCAGTTCGCAGTTGAGAGAGACCCAGTACTTC	CASSSQLRETQYF
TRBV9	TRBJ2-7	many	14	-	TGTGCCAGCAGCGTAGAGGCGACACCGAACGAGCAGTACTTC	CASSVEATPNEQYF
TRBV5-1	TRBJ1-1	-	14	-	TGCGCCAGCAGCTCCGGGCAAACCTACACTGAAGCTTTCTTT	CASSSGQTYTEAFF
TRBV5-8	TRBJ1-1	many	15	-	TGTGCCAGCAGCTTGGCACTGGGGGGCATTACTGAAGCTTTCTTT	CASSLALGGITEAFF
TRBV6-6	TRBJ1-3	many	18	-	TGTGCCAGCAGTTACGGCCGGGGGGCTGGGGGAAGTGGTGGCACCATATATTTT	CASSYGRGAGGSGGTIYF
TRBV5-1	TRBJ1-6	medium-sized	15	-	TGCGCCAGCAGCTACGACGGACAGCCAAATTCACCCCTCCACTTT	CASSYDGQPNSPLHF
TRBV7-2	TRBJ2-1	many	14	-	TGTGCCAGCAGCTTAGATTGGGGGAGCTATGAGCAGTTCTTC	CASSLDWGSYEQFF
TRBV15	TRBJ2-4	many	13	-	TGTGCCACCAGCAGAGTTCTCGTAGACATTCAGTACTTC	CATSRVLVDIQYF
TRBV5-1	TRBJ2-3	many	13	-	TGCGCCAGCAGCGAAGTACTAGCCCCCACGCAGTATTTT	CASSEVLAPTQYF
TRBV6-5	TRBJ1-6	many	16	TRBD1	TGTGCCAGCAGAACGCCGGGACAGGGGTGGAATTCACCCCTCCACTTT	CASRTPGQGWNSPLHF
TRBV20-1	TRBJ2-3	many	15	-	TGCAGTGCCAGCGGCGCCCCGGGTAACACAGATACGCAGTATTTT	CSASGAPGNTDTQYF
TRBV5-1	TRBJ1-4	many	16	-	TGCGCCAGCAGCCCTGGTACGGCCCCGAGGGATGAAAAACTGTTTTTT	CASSPGTAPRDEKLFF
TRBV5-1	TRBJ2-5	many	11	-	TGCGCCAGCAGCTTGACAGAGACCCAGTACTTC	CASSLTETQYF
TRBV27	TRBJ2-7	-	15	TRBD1	TGTGCCAGCAGTTATCGGGACAGGGGGCATTACGAGCAGTACTTC	CASSYRDRGHYEQYF
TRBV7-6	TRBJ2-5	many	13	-	TGTGCCAGCAGCTTAGGGGACGAACAGACCCAGTACTTC	CASSLGDEQTQYF
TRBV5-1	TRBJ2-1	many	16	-	TGCGCCAGCAGCTTGGGTAGTCCTATAGGGGTATATGAGCAGTTCTTC	CASSLGSPIGVYEQFF
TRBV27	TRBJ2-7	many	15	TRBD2	TGTGCCAGCAAGGCCCTAGCGGCCAACTCCTACGAGCAGTACTTC	CASKALAANSYEQYF
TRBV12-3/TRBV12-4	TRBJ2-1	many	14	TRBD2	TGTGCCAGCAGACTAGCGGGAGGGAGCAATGAGCAGTTCTTC	CASRLAGGSNEQFF
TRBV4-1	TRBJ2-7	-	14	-	TGCGCCAACAGTCAAGAGGCGCGGTCCTACGAGCAGTACTTC	CANSQEARSYEQYF
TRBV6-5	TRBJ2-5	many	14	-	TGTGCCAGCAGTTACTCGAGTTTTGGAGAGACCCAGTACTTC	CASSYSSFGETQYF
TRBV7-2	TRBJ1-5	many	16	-	TGTGCCAGCAGCTTAGATACAGGAGGGGCAAATCAGCCCCAGCATTTT	CASSLDTGGANQPQHF
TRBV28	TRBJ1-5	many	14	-	TGTGCCAGCAGTCTAAGCCTGTCAGGGCAGCCCCAGCATTTT	CASSLSLSGQPQHF
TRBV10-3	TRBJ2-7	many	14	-	TGTGCCATCAGTGAGTCTGGGGGAGGAGCCGAGCAGTACTTC	CAISESGGGAEQYF
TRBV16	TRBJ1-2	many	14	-	TGTGCCAGCAGCCCGAATCAGGGAAAATCTGGCTACACCTTC	CASSPNQGKSGYTF
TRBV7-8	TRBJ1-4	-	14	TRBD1	TGTGCCAGCAGCTTAGGGGACAGGGGTGAAAAACTGTTTTTT	CASSLGDRGEKLFF
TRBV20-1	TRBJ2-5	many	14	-	TGCAGTGCTAGACGACCCTCAATCCGGGAGACCCAGTACTTC	CSARRPSIRETQYF
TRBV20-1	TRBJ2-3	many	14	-	TGCAGTGCTAGAGATCTTAGTATTACAGATACGCAGTATTTT	CSARDLSITDTQYF
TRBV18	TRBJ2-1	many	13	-	TGTGCCAGCTCACCCTCACTGGAGAATGAGCAGTTCTTC	CASSPSLENEQFF
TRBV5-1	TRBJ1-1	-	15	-	TGCGCCAGCAGCTTGGTAGGGGGAATGGGCGCTGAAGCTTTCTTT	CASSLVGGMGAEAFF
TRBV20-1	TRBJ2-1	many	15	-	TGCAGTGCTACGCGGCGGTACAGCTCCTACAATGAGCAGTTCTTC	CSATRRYSSYNEQFF
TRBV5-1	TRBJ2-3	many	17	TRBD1	TGCGCCAGCAGCTTGGCCAGGTCAGGGGGAGGCACAGATACGCAGTATTTT	CASSLARSGGGTDTQYF
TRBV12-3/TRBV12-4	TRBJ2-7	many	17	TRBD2	TGTGCCAGCAGTTTCGGTCGGGGGGGAACCAGCTCCTACGAGCAGTACTTC	CASSFGRGGTSSYEQYF
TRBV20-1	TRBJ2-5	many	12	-	TGCAGTGCCAGTCGGGCGCAAGAGACCCAGTACTTC	CSASRAQETQYF
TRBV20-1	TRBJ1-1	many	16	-	TGCAGTGCTAGACGCCGCCTTGGGAGCTTGAGCACTGAAGCTTTCTTT	CSARRRLGSLSTEAFF
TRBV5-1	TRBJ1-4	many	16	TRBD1	TGCGCCAGCAGCTTAAGATGGACAGGGGTTAATGAAAAACTGTTTTTT	CASSLRWTGVNEKLFF
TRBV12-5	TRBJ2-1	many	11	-	TGTGCTAGTGGTTTCGGGATGGAGCAGTTCTTC	CASGFGMEQFF
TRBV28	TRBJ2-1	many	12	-	TGTGCCAGCAGTTTACTACACAATGAGCAGTTCTTC	CASSLLHNEQFF
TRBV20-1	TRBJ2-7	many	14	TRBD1	TGCAGTGCCGTACTCCGGGACAGGAGTCAGCAGCAGTACTTC	CSAVLRDRSQQQYF
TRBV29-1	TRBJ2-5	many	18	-	TGCAGCGTTGAAGATTGGGGGGGGCCACAGGGGCCATTAGAGACCCAGTACTTC	CSVEDWGGPQGPLETQYF